This TCR beta chain was recovered during a study of T cells after posttransplantation cyclophosphamide. Study-wide points: Tissue-infiltrating T cells from skin or gut overlapped little with blood T cells.

Peripheral blood was collected from the related graft donor on the marrow donation day. This clone was seen repeatedly, ten times or more. No antigen is known for it. The germline CDR1 and CDR2 sequences are SGHNT and YYREEE (reference sequence). The CDR3 has 15 residues. V lost 3 bases, J lost 3 bases, and 16 bases lay in between. This table comes from immunoSEQ multiplex PCR, and its TCRdb copy is limited to in-frame clones, with some not included. The sample counts tens of thousands of clones, none seen once; the ten largest own roughly 7%. The chain employs TRBV5-4 and TRBJ2-7, with D possibly TRBD2 on 6 matching bases. This receptor was obtained from a woman in her fifties or sixties in good health, CMV-negative, and a related stem cell transplant donor. Sequencing input: PBMCs. The CDR3 DNA sequence: TGTGCCAGCAGCTCACCCGGGACTTTCCTCTACGAGCAGTACTTC. Protein product: CASSSPGTFLYEQYF.